The TCR beta chain described here comes from a study of cytomegalovirus exposure and HLA in healthy donors. Germline V gene sequence: CDR1 MDHEN, CDR2 SYDVKM. The CDR3 loop spans 15 amino acids. The ends lost 6 bases at V and 2 bases at J; junction bases unmatched: 9. Researchers ran the PCR with 60 Vbeta and 13 Jbeta primers. Assay used: immunoSEQ multiplex PCR; TCRdb lists only in-frame clones, some missing. This repertoire includes around 64,000 clones. The receptor's source is a female donor in good health and CMV-seropositive. The chain recombines TRBV28 with TRBJ2-7, with 8 positions matching TRBD1. Specimen: PBMCs. The CDR3 here is CASRWTGRGAYEQYF. For the CDR3, the DNA is TGTGCCAGCAGGTGGACAGGGAGAGGAGCCTACGAGCAGTACTTC.